These T cell receptor beta chains were read from a single sample in a study of vaccination and CD4 T cells after COVID-19. Their specific antigens are unknown. Each CDR3 protein is one row after TCRdb ran MiXCR on the PCR reads. The sample holds around 15,000 distinct CDR3 sequences, approximately 47% seen once. The sample in question was CD4+ T cells from blood, cultured in vitro, obtained before SARS-CoV-2 vaccination. Receptors originate from a human donor who received a COVID-19 vaccine. The CDR3 runs from the conserved cysteine through the conserved F or W. The D gene is left open where the match is weak. For some rows the clone size is stated as once, few or many, or as a class when expanded; others skip it.

j_gene,abundance,d_gene,v_gene,CDR3nt,CDR3aa
TRBJ1-5,.,.,TRBV6-7,TGTGCCAGTCTCCGGGGAGGTCGCACGGAGCCCCAGCATTTT,CASLRGGRTEPQHF
TRBJ1-5,.,.,TRBV20-1,TGCAGTGCAAAGGGAGGGGAGGATCAGCCCCAGCATTTT,CSAKGGEDQPQHF
TRBJ1-1,.,.,TRBV5-1,TGCGCCAGCAGCCCAAACCTCCAGGGTTGGACTGAAGCTTTCTTT,CASSPNLQGWTEAFF
TRBJ1-1,.,TRBD1,TRBV14,TGTGCCAGCAGCCCCGTGGGCCGGGACAGGAACACTGAAGCTTTCTTT,CASSPVGRDRNTEAFF
TRBJ1-6,.,TRBD1,TRBV25-1,TGTGCCAGCAGTGAGTGGACAGGGGTTAGTTCACCCCTCCACTTT,CASSEWTGVSSPLHF
TRBJ2-3,few,.,TRBV2,TGTGCCAGGGGGCGGGATACGCAGTATTTT,CARGRDTQYF
TRBJ2-1,once,.,TRBV19,TGTGCCAGTAGTATTGGGTCCGGCAGGCCAAATGAGCAGTTCTTC,CASSIGSGRPNEQFF
TRBJ1-2,.,.,TRBV20-1,TGCAGTGCTAGAGTTCGTCCTGGCTACACCTTC,CSARVRPGYTF
TRBJ1-6,few,.,TRBV2,TGTGCCAGCAGTAGACCGGGCTCCTATAATTCACCCCTCCACTTT,CASSRPGSYNSPLHF
TRBJ1-4,.,TRBD1,TRBV24-1,TGTGCCACCAGTGCAACAGGGGATGGGAATGAAAAACTGTTTTTT,CATSATGDGNEKLFF
TRBJ1-5,few,.,TRBV6-1,TGTGCCAGCAGTGATTTCAGGGGCGCTCAGCCCCAGCATTTT,CASSDFRGAQPQHF
TRBJ2-3,.,TRBD1,TRBV30,TGTGCCTGGAGACTGGGGCGACGGGACAGGACCACAGATACGCAGTATTTT,CAWRLGRRDRTTDTQYF
TRBJ2-3,few,TRBD1,TRBV6-1,TGTGCCAGCAGCCGTGGGACAGGGGGCACAGATACGCAGTATTTT,CASSRGTGGTDTQYF
TRBJ2-2,.,TRBD1,TRBV6-1,TGTGCCAGCAGTGTCCTGCCCAGGGGGCGGGCGAACACCGGGGAGCTGTTTTTT,CASSVLPRGRANTGELFF
TRBJ1-2,.,.,TRBV15,TGTGCCACCAGCAGAGATCGGGCAGCTAACTATGGCTACACCTTC,CATSRDRAANYGYTF
TRBJ2-2,.,TRBD1,TRBV12-3/TRBV12-4,TGTGCCAGCAGTTTACAGGGGGCGAACACCGGGGAGCTGTTTTTT,CASSLQGANTGELFF
TRBJ2-6,.,TRBD1,TRBV19,TGTGCCAGTAGTAAGGACAGGGACTCTGGGGCCAACGTCCTGACTTTC,CASSKDRDSGANVLTF
TRBJ2-5,few,.,TRBV7-8,TGTGCCAGCAGCCCCGAGATTAGCCTCGAGACCCAGTACTTC,CASSPEISLETQYF
TRBJ2-3,.,TRBD1,TRBV2,TGTGCCAGCAGTGTTACACCAGGGGGTTGGGGCACAGATACGCAGTATTTT,CASSVTPGGWGTDTQYF
TRBJ1-6,.,.,TRBV12-3/TRBV12-4,TGTGCCAGCAGTTCCTCACGCTTCTCACCCCTCCACTTT,CASSSSRFSPLHF
TRBJ2-7,few,.,TRBV20-1,TGCAGTGCTAGAGATTGGACAAGCTCCTACGAGCAGTACTTC,CSARDWTSSYEQYF
TRBJ2-7,.,.,TRBV24-1,TGTGCCACCAGTGCTGGGCCGAAGTACGAGCAGTACTTC,CATSAGPKYEQYF
TRBJ2-5,once,.,TRBV18,TGTGCCAGCTCACCCGACGGGAAATACCAAGAGACCCAGTACTTC,CASSPDGKYQETQYF
TRBJ2-3,.,.,TRBV27,TGTGCCAGCAGAACTACTAGCACAGATACGCAGTATTTT,CASRTTSTDTQYF
TRBJ2-5,.,.,TRBV11-3,TGTGCCAGCAGCCCCCCCGGGTCGGAAGAGACCCAGTACTTC,CASSPPGSEETQYF
TRBJ2-1,.,TRBD2,TRBV5-6,TGTGCCAGCAGCGCGGGACTAGTTTACAATGAGCAGTTCTTC,CASSAGLVYNEQFF
TRBJ1-2,.,TRBD1,TRBV20-1,TGCAGTGCCCCTCCTCGGACAGGGGATATCTATGGCTACACCTTC,CSAPPRTGDIYGYTF
TRBJ1-3,.,.,TRBV21-1,TGTGCCAGCAGCAAAGAGAGTCCTGAACCTGTAAACACCATATATTTT,CASSKESPEPVNTIYF
TRBJ1-2,.,.,TRBV5-1,TGCGCCAGCAGCTTGGCCTTGGGGCGAGGCTATGGCTACACCTTC,CASSLALGRGYGYTF
TRBJ1-5,.,.,TRBV6-5,TGTGCCAGCAGTTACTCGATGAACCAGCCCCAGCATTTT,CASSYSMNQPQHF
TRBJ1-3,medium-sized,.,TRBV6-1,TGTGCCAGCAGCCGCACAGGGACTGGAAACACCATATATTTT,CASSRTGTGNTIYF
TRBJ2-3,.,.,TRBV19,TGTGCCAGTAGTATAGAAGGACTGCCCGGTTGGGCTACGCAGTATTTT,CASSIEGLPGWATQYF
TRBJ2-5,.,.,TRBV5-8,TGTGCCAGCAGCCCACGCCCCCTCATAGCATCCTTCGAGACCCAGTACTTC,CASSPRPLIASFETQYF
TRBJ1-2,few,TRBD1,TRBV7-2,TGTGCCAGCCGGACAGGGCTCAACTATGGCTACACCTTC,CASRTGLNYGYTF
TRBJ2-3,.,TRBD1,TRBV30,TGTGCCTGGAGTGTAGGGACAGGGAAAAGCACAGATACGCAGTATTTT,CAWSVGTGKSTDTQYF
TRBJ2-3,few,TRBD1,TRBV20-1,TGCAGTGCCCCGGACAGGGTTAGCACAGATACGCAGTATTTT,CSAPDRVSTDTQYF
TRBJ1-3,.,.,TRBV19,TGTGCCAGTCAAGACTTCGGGACATGGCTCATGAACACCATATATTTT,CASQDFGTWLMNTIYF
TRBJ2-1,.,TRBD2,TRBV7-9,TGTGCCAGCAGACCACTAGCGGGGGGTCAGTTCTTC,CASRPLAGGQFF
TRBJ2-5,once,TRBD2,TRBV29-1,TGCAGCGTTGGGACTAGCGGGGGCGAGACCCAGTACTTC,CSVGTSGGETQYF
TRBJ1-5,.,.,TRBV7-9,TGTGCCAGCAGCTTCGGCAATCAGCCCCAGCATTTT,CASSFGNQPQHF
TRBJ1-5,.,.,TRBV20-1,TGCAGTGCTTCAGGGCTGGGTAATCAGCCCCAGCATTTT,CSASGLGNQPQHF
TRBJ2-5,.,.,TRBV5-1,TGCGCCAGCAGCAAAGAGGGCAGCCAAGAGACCCAGTACTTC,CASSKEGSQETQYF
TRBJ1-1,few,.,TRBV7-9,TGTGCCAGCAGCTTAGGCTGGAACACTGAAGCTTTCTTT,CASSLGWNTEAFF
TRBJ1-6,.,.,TRBV6-1,TGTGCCAGCAGTGAAGGTGTAGGGAAATATTCACCCCTCCACTTT,CASSEGVGKYSPLHF
TRBJ2-1,few,TRBD2,TRBV6-1,TGTGCCAGCAGTGGAGCGGGGGGTTTCGGGAATGAGCAGTTCTTC,CASSGAGGFGNEQFF
TRBJ2-3,.,TRBD2,TRBV10-1,TGCGCCAGCAGTGATGGGAAGCGGGGGTCCGCCACAGATACGCAGTATTTT,CASSDGKRGSATDTQYF
TRBJ1-6,few,.,TRBV12-3/TRBV12-4,TGTGCCAGCAGTTTAGCGGGGCCTGGGGGACCCCTCCACTTT,CASSLAGPGGPLHF
TRBJ2-1,.,TRBD2,TRBV28,TGTGCCAGCAGTTTCCAGCGGGGGGGACACAATGAGCAGTTCTTC,CASSFQRGGHNEQFF
TRBJ1-1,few,TRBD1,TRBV20-1,TGCAGTGCTTGGACAGGAGTGAACACTGAAGCTTTCTTT,CSAWTGVNTEAFF
TRBJ2-3,.,TRBD2,TRBV19,TGTGCCAGTAGTATTAGGCTAGCGGGGACAGATACGCAGTATTTT,CASSIRLAGTDTQYF
TRBJ1-5,once,TRBD1,TRBV6-2/TRBV6-3,TGTGCCAGCAGTCCCCAGGGCAGGGGGAGCAATCAGCCCCAGCATTTT,CASSPQGRGSNQPQHF
TRBJ2-7,few,TRBD1,TRBV2,TGTGCCAGTCGAGGACAGGAGCCACTCGAGCAGTACTTC,CASRGQEPLEQYF
TRBJ1-1,once,.,TRBV6-5,TGTGCCAGCAGCTACGTCGTCGAAGCTTTCTTT,CASSYVVEAFF
TRBJ1-5,.,.,TRBV7-2,TGTGCCAGCAGCTTAGTAGTGGGGGAAGGCAATCAGCCCCAGCATTTT,CASSLVVGEGNQPQHF
TRBJ2-1,.,TRBD2,TRBV11-3,TGTGCCAGCAGCTTAGTAGCGGGCTCCTACAATGAGCAGTTCTTC,CASSLVAGSYNEQFF
TRBJ1-1,few,TRBD1,TRBV20-1,TGCAGTGCTAGGGACAGGGTGCTAGCCCCTGAAGCTTTCTTT,CSARDRVLAPEAFF
TRBJ2-3,.,.,TRBV24-1,TGTGCCACCAGTGATTTGAGTAGGGACTCCTACAGCCCTTACAGCACAGATACGCAGTATTTT,CATSDLSRDSYSPYSTDTQYF
TRBJ2-5,few,.,TRBV27,TGTGCCAGCACTACCCCCGGGGAGACCCAAGAGACCCAGTACTTC,CASTTPGETQETQYF
TRBJ2-3,few,TRBD2,TRBV5-1,TGCGCCAGCGGCGGGAGCCCCACAGATACGCAGTATTTT,CASGGSPTDTQYF
TRBJ2-2,.,TRBD2,TRBV12-3/TRBV12-4,TGTGCCAGCAGTCACCTAGCGGGGGGGGGCACCGGGGAGCTGTTTTTT,CASSHLAGGGTGELFF